This TCR beta chain originates from a study of T cell responses to AZD1222 COVID-19 vaccine. The CDR3 extends over 12 amino acids. V was shortened by 7 bases and J by 5 bases, with 11 bases between the two germline ends. Germline loops: CDR1 MGHDK, CDR2 SYGVNS. Study outcomes and limitations: Seropositive status at baseline applied to only five to seven AZD1222 recipients. When two AZD1222 doses had been given, Spike-specific TCR breadth and depth rose. Clonal diversity may have been underestimated in mostly white British donors. Nearly half of spike-specific TCRs reportedly go after variant regions that carry no mutations.

About this clone: The antigen remains undetermined.

Measured with immunoSEQ multiplex PCR; TCRdb has only the in-frame clones, and not every one. The sample gives around 130,000 clones, roughly 94% of which show up once; around 7% is in the top ten. The rearrangement links TRBV25-1 to TRBJ2-5; D might be TRBD2 (5 bases). Source: peripheral blood, taken on day 0 of AZD1222 vaccination. This TCR was recovered from an adult in good health. The CDR3 nucleotides read TGTGCCAGCACCCCGAAGCGGGAGACCCAGTACTTC. Amino acid sequence: CASTPKRETQYF.